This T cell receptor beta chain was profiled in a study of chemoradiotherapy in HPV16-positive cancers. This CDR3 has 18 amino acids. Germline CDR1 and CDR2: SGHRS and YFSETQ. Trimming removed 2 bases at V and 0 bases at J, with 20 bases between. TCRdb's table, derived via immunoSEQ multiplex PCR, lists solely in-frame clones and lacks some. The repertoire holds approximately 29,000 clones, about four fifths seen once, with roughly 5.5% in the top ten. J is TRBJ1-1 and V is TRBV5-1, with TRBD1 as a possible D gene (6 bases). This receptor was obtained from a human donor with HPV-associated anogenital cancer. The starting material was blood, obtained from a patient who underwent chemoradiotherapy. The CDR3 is CASSFYPVRGGLNTEAFF. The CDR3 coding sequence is TGCGCCAGCAGCTTTTACCCTGTACGGGGGGGCCTGAACACTGAAGCTTTCTTT. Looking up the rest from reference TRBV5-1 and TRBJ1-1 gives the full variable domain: KAGVTQTPRYLIKTRGQQVTLSCSPISGHRSVSWYQQTPGQGLQFLFEYFSETQRNKGNFPGRFSGRQFSNSRSEMNVSTLELGDSALYLCASSFYPVRGGLNTEAFFGQGTRLTVV.